This is a list of T cell receptor beta chains from one sample in a study of blood T cells in healthy people across ages. TCRdb ran MiXCR on the 5' RACE reads and lists one entry per CDR3 protein. The sample gives about a million distinct CDR3 sequences, 51% of which show up once; over 20% is in the top ten. The sample consisted of blood. The origin of the receptors is a woman in her fifties or sixties in good health. CDR3s include the opening cysteine and the closing phenylalanine or tryptophan. Each record gives: J gene, clone size, V gene, D gene, CDR3 protein, CDR3 DNA. A D gene is named only where the DNA matches it firmly. Only some rows state a clone size, as once, few, many or a class for expanded clones.

TRBJ2-7,.,TRBV7-9,TRBD2,CASTGTSGKSYEQYF,TGTGCCAGCACCGGGACTAGCGGGAAATCCTACGAGCAGTACTTC
TRBJ1-2,.,TRBV3-1,.,CVSSQSRRVGGYTF,TGTGTCAGCAGCCAGAGTCGGAGGGTCGGTGGCTACACCTTC
TRBJ2-3,.,TRBV6-4,.,CASSHNGRTDMQYF,TGTGCCAGCAGTCACAATGGTAGGACAGATATGCAGTATTTT
TRBJ2-4,.,TRBV20-1,TRBD2,CSAGQTRLAGGAHIQYF,TGCAGTGCTGGACAAACGAGACTAGCGGGAGGGGCCCACATTCAGTACTTC
TRBJ2-7,few,TRBV10-3,.,CATVRVSGHEQYF,TGTGCCACCGTCCGGGTTTCGGGGCACGAGCAGTACTTC
TRBJ2-1,.,TRBV29-1,.,CSVERPNYNEQFF,TGCAGCGTTGAAAGGCCAAACTACAATGAGCAGTTCTTC
TRBJ1-2,few,TRBV4-1,TRBD1,CASSQEATGGRYYGYTF,TGCGCCAGCAGCCAAGAGGCTACAGGGGGCAGATACTATGGCTACACCTTC
TRBJ2-5,few,TRBV12-3/TRBV12-4,.,CASSLFPEETQYF,TGTGCCAGCAGTTTATTCCCAGAAGAGACCCAGTACTTC
TRBJ2-1,.,TRBV2,.,CASCQGVNNEQFF,TGTGCCAGCTGCCAGGGTGTAAACAATGAGCAGTTCTTC
TRBJ2-3,few,TRBV9,TRBD2,CASSVGWLAGPDTQYF,TGTGCCAGCAGCGTAGGATGGCTAGCGGGTCCAGATACGCAGTATTTT
TRBJ1-2,.,TRBV29-1,TRBD1,CSVDVDRSGGYTF,TGCAGCGTTGATGTGGACAGGAGTGGCGGCTACACCTTC
TRBJ2-5,.,TRBV30,.,CAWSPRSGLMQYF,TGTGCCTGGAGTCCGCGGAGCGGACTGATGCAGTACTTC
TRBJ2-7,.,TRBV27,.,CASSLYPSVAYEQYF,TGTGCCAGCAGTTTATACCCTAGCGTGGCCTACGAGCAGTACTTC
TRBJ1-4,.,TRBV4-2,TRBD1,CASSQNPTGLGEKLFF,TGTGCCAGCAGCCAAAACCCGACAGGGTTGGGTGAAAAACTGTTTTTT
TRBJ2-1,.,TRBV3-1,.,CASSQVAKLYNEQFF,TGTGCCAGCAGCCAAGTCGCAAAACTCTACAATGAGCAGTTCTTC
TRBJ1-2,few,TRBV7-9,.,CASSRRDGYTF,TGTGCCAGCAGCCGCCGGGATGGCTACACCTTC
TRBJ2-2,.,TRBV6-2/TRBV6-3,.,CASSYRWRENTGELFF,TGTGCCAGCAGTTACCGGTGGCGGGAGAACACCGGGGAGCTGTTTTTT
TRBJ2-6,.,TRBV18,.,CASSTTSSGANVLTF,TGTGCCAGCTCAACGACTAGCTCTGGGGCCAACGTCCTGACTTTC
TRBJ1-1,once,TRBV28,.,CASSSPYTEVAFF,TGTGCCAGCAGTTCCCCCTACACGGAGGTAGCTTTCTTT
TRBJ2-6,few,TRBV5-8,.,CASSLGETGANVLTF,TGTGCCAGCAGCTTGGGAGAAACTGGGGCCAACGTCCTGACTTTC
TRBJ2-5,.,TRBV10-3,TRBD1,CAISESPLGQQETQYF,TGTGCCATCAGTGAGTCACCCTTGGGACAGCAAGAGACCCAGTACTTC
TRBJ2-1,few,TRBV7-7,.,CASSLDARLNNEQFF,TGTGCCAGCAGCTTAGACGCTCGACTCAACAATGAGCAGTTCTTC
TRBJ1-1,.,TRBV20-1,.,CSARRGQQSEAFF,TGCAGTGCTAGACGGGGACAACAAAGCGAAGCTTTCTTT
TRBJ2-1,.,TRBV7-9,TRBD2,CASSEGPGGRGNEQFF,TGTGCCAGCAGTGAGGGACCAGGCGGGAGGGGGAATGAGCAGTTCTTC
TRBJ2-7,few,TRBV29-1,.,CSVGGVGGYEQYF,TGCAGCGTTGGTGGGGTTGGGGGGTACGAGCAGTACTTC
TRBJ2-7,few,TRBV12-3/TRBV12-4,.,CASSKGPPLGPPLYEQYF,TGTGCCAGCAGCAAGGGACCCCCGCTGGGTCCCCCTCTCTACGAGCAGTACTTC
TRBJ2-7,.,TRBV10-3,TRBD2,CAIGGGEYEQYF,TGTGCCATTGGGGGGGGAGAGTACGAGCAGTACTTC
TRBJ2-5,many,TRBV29-1,.,CSLASGGETQYF,TGCAGCCTCGCCAGTGGGGGCGAGACCCAGTACTTC
TRBJ2-1,once,TRBV6-5,TRBD1,CASSSRPGTGLGNEQFF,TGTGCCAGCAGTTCCCGACCTGGGACAGGGTTGGGCAATGAGCAGTTCTTC
TRBJ1-4,few,TRBV29-1,.,CSVLQLRGEKLFF,TGCAGCGTTCTACAGCTTCGGGGAGAAAAACTGTTTTTT
TRBJ2-6,.,TRBV6-1,.,CASRQLRTGAFSGANVLTF,TGTGCCAGCAGACAACTTAGAACAGGTGCCTTCTCTGGGGCCAACGTCCTGACTTTC
TRBJ2-7,.,TRBV5-1,TRBD2,CASSLAAGRDYEQYF,TGCGCCAGCAGCTTGGCGGCAGGGAGGGACTACGAGCAGTACTTC
TRBJ2-5,.,TRBV12-3/TRBV12-4,TRBD2,CASSLEFGLAERETQYF,TGTGCCAGCAGTTTAGAGTTTGGACTAGCGGAACGGGAGACCCAGTACTTC
TRBJ1-6,.,TRBV6-2/TRBV6-3,.,CASSDRTGSPLHF,TGTGCCAGCAGTGACCGAACGGGGTCACCCCTCCACTTT
TRBJ2-5,.,TRBV6-6,.,CASRVDTIQETQYF,TGTGCCAGCAGGGTCGACACGATCCAAGAGACCCAGTACTTC
TRBJ2-7,.,TRBV7-2,.,CASSPDYYTEQYF,TGTGCCAGCAGCCCCGACTACTATACCGAGCAGTACTTC
TRBJ2-7,few,TRBV4-3,.,CASSQYIMGYEQYF,TGCGCCAGCAGCCAATATATAATGGGTTACGAGCAGTACTTC